The 31 T cell receptor beta chains below come from one sample, sequenced in a study of OX40 agonist ivuxolimab in advanced cancers. Generated by immunoSEQ multiplex PCR, the TCRdb table keeps only in-frame clones and is missing some. This sample has tens of thousands of clones, with 80% to 95% found just once. The sequences come from CD4+ or CD8+ T cells sorted from blood, collected in a trial of the OX40 agonist ivuxolimab. The receptor set was obtained from an adult with an advanced solid tumor such as melanoma, head and neck, liver or kidney cancer.

This sequence joins TRBV19 and TRBJ2-2; unclear D gene. V dropped 3 bases and J dropped 6 bases, with 14 bases sitting between them. Germline V gives CDR1 LNHDA, CDR2 SQIVND (reference sequence). The CDR3 is 15 amino acids. The chain's CDR3 is CASSIHPQSAGELFF. The CDR3 DNA reads as TGTGCCAGTAGTATTCACCCACAATCCGCCGGGGAGCTGTTTTTT. The variable domain in full, with the rest retrieved from reference TRBV19 and TRBJ2-2, is DGGITQSPKYLFRKEGQNVTLSCEQNLNHDAMYWYRQDPGQGLRLIYYSQIVNDFQKGDIAEGYSVSREKKESFPLTVTSAQKNPTAFYLCASSIHPQSAGELFFGEGSRLTVL.

This rearrangement joins TRBV4-1 to TRBJ1-5; D ambiguous. This CDR3 contains 15 residues. From germline, CDR1 is MGHRA and CDR2 YSYEKL. Trimming took off 1 base at V and 7 bases at J, with 14 bases between the two ends. The CDR3 nucleotides read TGCGCCAGCAGCCAAGCAGAGTACCCTACCCAGCCCCAGCATTTT. Encoded protein: CASSQAEYPTQPQHF.

The V gene is TRBV27, the J gene TRBJ2-1; tentatively, D is TRBD2 (6 bases). Germline assignment: CDR1 MNHEY and CDR2 SMNVEV (reference sequence). The V end lost 4 bases, the J end lost 7 bases, and 14 bases lay between the germline ends. The CDR3 has 14 amino acids. This CDR3 reads CASSSVGGLNEQFF. CDR3 coding DNA: TGTGCCAGCAGTTCGGTGGGGGGTTTGAATGAGCAGTTCTTC.

This clone has only one observation. The chain recombines TRBV15 with TRBJ2-3; 7 bases map to TRBD1. Trimming cost V 3 bases and J 3 bases; bases outside gene matches: 3. Germline loops: CDR1 LNHNV, CDR2 YYDKDF (reference sequence). The CDR3 length is 14 residues. In DNA form, the CDR3 reads TGTGCCACCAGCAGGGAGACAGGGACAGATACGCAGTATTTT. Its protein product is CATSRETGTDTQYF.

The rearrangement uses TRBV9 and TRBJ2-7, with 8 bases matching TRBD1. The V gene's germline CDR1 is SGDLS and CDR2 YYNGEE. V was clipped by 3 bases and J by 7 bases; unmatched bases: 3. The CDR3 spans 12 residues. The CDR3 coding sequence is TGTGCCAGCAGCGCTCACAGGGGGGAGCAGTACTTC. The encoded protein is CASSAHRGEQYF. Using reference TRBV9 and TRBJ2-7 for the parts outside the CDR3, the full variable domain is DSGVTQTPKHLITATGQRVTLRCSPRSGDLSVYWYQQSLDQGLQFLIQYYNGEERAKGNILERFSAQQFPDLHSELNLSSLELGDSALYFCASSAHRGEQYFGPGTRLTVT.

This chain links TRBV11-3 with TRBJ2-7, with 11 nucleotides matching TRBD1. CDR3 length equals 14 residues. Unmatched junction bases numbered 8, after V lost 7 bases and J lost 6 bases. Germline CDR1 reads SGHNT; CDR2 reads YENEEA. CDR3 nucleotides: TGTGCCAGCAACTCATTTGGGACAGGGGGCGAGCAGTACTTC. Its protein product is CASNSFGTGGEQYF.

This chain joins TRBV30 and TRBJ2-5, with 8 bases lining up with TRBD2. V trimming: 3 bases; J trimming: 5 bases; junction bases outside the gene matches: 2. Germline CDR1 reads GTSNPN; CDR2 reads SVGIG (reference sequence). This CDR3 region has 12 residues. In DNA, the CDR3 is TGTGCCTGGAGCGGGAGGGGGGAGACCCAGTACTTC. It encodes CAWSGRGETQYF.

The chain has TRBV29-1 and TRBJ2-2; TRBD2 matches at 14 bases. The germline V gene has CDR1 SQVTM and CDR2 ANQGSEA. V lost 3 bases and J lost 1; bases outside the gene matches: 10. CDR3 size: 19 residues. Here the CDR3 DNA reads TGCAGCGTTGAGTCTCCTGGACTAGCGGGAGGCCTGAACACCGGGGAGCTGTTTTTT. Translated: CSVESPGLAGGLNTGELFF.

This chain links TRBV19 with TRBJ1-1, with D possibly matching TRBD1 (6 bases). CDR3 size: 15 residues. Trimming removed 6 bases from V and 0 bases from J, with 14 bases in between. The germline gives CDR1 LNHDA, CDR2 SQIVND (reference sequence). For the CDR3, the DNA is TGTGCCAGTAGAGCTCCGGGACAAGTGAACACTGAAGCTTTCTTT. As protein: CASRAPGQVNTEAFF.

This clone was detected only once. The chain combines TRBV19 with TRBJ2-1; TRBD2 matches 8 bases. Germline trimming cut 5 bases from V and 9 bases from J; bases unmatched to any gene: 3. This CDR3 spans 12 amino acids. Germline loops: CDR1 LNHDA, CDR2 SQIVND (reference sequence). This chain's CDR3 is CASSRLAGEQFF. The CDR3 DNA reads as TGTGCCAGTAGTCGCCTAGCGGGTGAGCAGTTCTTC.

The J gene is TRBJ2-5, the V gene TRBV28; 14 positions match TRBD2. J was trimmed by 3 bases and V by 6 bases; bases with no gene match: 3. CDR3 length: 15 amino acids. Germline CDR1 reads MDHEN; CDR2 reads SYDVKM. DNA of the CDR3: TGTGCCAGCAGCCGGGGACTAGCGGGAGAAGAGACCCAGTACTTC. As protein: CASSRGLAGEETQYF.

J is TRBJ2-1 and V is TRBV14; D is possibly TRBD2 (6 bases). Germline CDR1 reads SGHDN; CDR2 reads FVKESK. The CDR3 has 14 amino acids. The V end lost 1 base, the J end lost 10 bases, and 14 bases lay between the germline ends. Written as DNA, the CDR3 is TGTGCCAGCAGCCAAGGGGCGTATAGCGGCGAGCAGTTCTTC. Protein: CASSQGAYSGEQFF.

Here the CDR3 reads CASSFRTGAQPQHF. CDR3 in DNA: TGTGCCAGCAGTTTCCGGACAGGGGCCCAGCCCCAGCATTTT. The chain joins TRBV28 to TRBJ1-5, with TRBD1 identical over 9 bases. V was pared by 3 bases and J by 7 bases, with 4 bases of the junction left unmatched. CDR3 length equals 14 residues. CDR1 and CDR2 (germline): MDHEN, SYDVKM. The full variable domain, rest sourced from reference TRBV28 and TRBJ1-5, is DVKVTQSSRYLVKRTGEKVFLECVQDMDHENMFWYRQDPGLGLRLIYFSYDVKMKEKGDIPEGYSVSREKKERFSLILESASTNQTSMYLCASSFRTGAQPQHFGDGTRLSIL.

The chain is built from TRBV27 and TRBJ2-1, with D possibly TRBD2 on 5 matching bases. Trimming cost V 6 bases and J 5 bases, with 11 bases left between them. This CDR3 has 13 residues. Germline CDR1 reads MNHEY; CDR2 reads SMNVEV (reference sequence). DNA of the CDR3: TGTGCCAGCAGGAAGCGGTTGGACAATGAGCAGTTCTTC. Translation gives CASRKRLDNEQFF.

V gene TRBV6-6 combines with J gene TRBJ1-1, with D unclear. Germline V gives CDR1 MNHNY, CDR2 SVGAGI (reference sequence). The CDR3 totals 14 residues. V dropped 4 bases and J dropped 1 base, with 10 bases sitting between them. CDR3: CASSFSGKNTEAFF. The CDR3 nucleotides read TGTGCCAGCAGTTTTTCTGGTAAGAACACTGAAGCTTTCTTT.

CDR3 sequence: CSVEKTSGLTGELFF. The CDR3 DNA sequence: TGCAGCGTTGAAAAGACTTCCGGGCTTACCGGGGAGCTGTTTTTT. The chain recombines TRBV29-1 with TRBJ2-2; D uncertain. Germline lookup yields CDR1 SQVTM and CDR2 ANQGSEA. The V and J ends lost 2 bases and 5 bases respectively, with 15 bases between them. The CDR3 spans 15 residues.

The genes are TRBV5-1 and TRBJ2-4, with 8 bases that match TRBD1. From germline, CDR1 is SGHRS and CDR2 YFSETQ. V shed 7 bases, J shed 8 bases, and the junction held 11 bases outside the gene matches. The length of the CDR3 is 14 residues. As DNA, the CDR3 is TGCGCCAGCGCTACTGGACAGGGTTTGGACATTCAGTACTTC. As protein: CASATGQGLDIQYF. The variable domain in full, with the rest retrieved from reference TRBV5-1 and TRBJ2-4, is KAGVTQTPRYLIKTRGQQVTLSCSPISGHRSVSWYQQTPGQGLQFLFEYFSETQRNKGNFPGRFSGRQFSNSRSEMNVSTLELGDSALYLCASATGQGLDIQYFGAGTRLSVL.

The V and J genes are TRBV6-5 and TRBJ1-5, with 9 bases aligning to TRBD1. Germline trimming cut 7 bases from V and 4 bases from J; bases unmatched to any gene: 8. From germline, CDR1 is MNHEY and CDR2 SVGAGI. The CDR3 spans 15 residues. Here the CDR3 reads CASTPGQGWNQPQHF. CDR3 nucleotide sequence: TGTGCCAGCACCCCGGGACAGGGCTGGAATCAGCCCCAGCATTTT.

The chain recombines TRBV9 with TRBJ2-1; 11 bases match TRBD2. Germline CDR1 SGDLS, CDR2 YYNGEE. The J segment lost 2 bases and the V segment lost 0 bases, leaving 10 bases of the junction unmatched. This CDR3 contains 19 residues. The chain's CDR3 is CASSVELAGVRFPYNEQFF. The CDR3 DNA sequence: TGTGCCAGCAGCGTAGAACTAGCGGGAGTGAGGTTCCCCTACAATGAGCAGTTCTTC.

This sequence joins TRBV2 and TRBJ1-4, with 7 bases identical to TRBD1. Unmatched junction bases numbered 7, after V lost 6 bases and J lost 3 bases. Germline V gene data show CDR1 as SNHLY and CDR2 as FYNNEI. This CDR3 has 15 amino acids. The chain's CDR3 is CASSATGAANEKLFF. The CDR3 nucleotides are TGTGCCAGCAGCGCTACAGGGGCGGCTAATGAAAAACTGTTTTTT.

This clone was seen just once. J is TRBJ1-2 and V is TRBV11-2, with D unresolved. The CDR3 length is 13 residues. The germline CDR1 and CDR2 sequences are SGHAT and FQNNGV. The V end was cut by 1 base, the J end by 4 bases, with 7 bases between. CDR3 nucleotides: TGTGCCAGCAGCTTAGGCCCGGCCTATGGCTACACCTTC. Protein: CASSLGPAYGYTF.

V is TRBV29-1 and J is TRBJ2-7, with 7 nucleotides matching TRBD1. Germline V lookup: CDR1 SQVTM, CDR2 ANQGSEA. The J segment lost 0 bases and the V segment lost 6 bases, leaving 8 bases of the junction unmatched. The CDR3 has 14 amino acids. The CDR3 bases are TGCAGCGTCACCGGGACAGCGGCCTCCTACGAGCAGTACTTC. The encoded protein is CSVTGTAASYEQYF.

The gene calls are TRBV9 and TRBJ1-4; D ambiguous. Trimming removed 2 bases at V and 0 bases at J, with 8 bases between. From germline, CDR1 is SGDLS and CDR2 YYNGEE. This CDR3 contains 15 residues. The CDR3 nucleotides read TGTGCCAGCAGCGTGGGCCCTGCAACTAATGAAAAACTGTTTTTT. It is translated as CASSVGPATNEKLFF.

The genes are TRBV30 and TRBJ1-1; 7 nucleotides line up with TRBD1. The CDR3 consists of 13 residues. Germline loops: CDR1 GTSNPN, CDR2 SVGIG (reference sequence). V gave up 2 bases and J gave up 3 bases; unmatched junction bases: 3. The CDR3 sequence is CAWSHTGDTEAFF. CDR3 nucleotide sequence: TGTGCCTGGAGTCATACAGGGGACACTGAAGCTTTCTTT.

The chain joins TRBV27 to TRBJ1-3; D is uncertain. Germline CDR1 reads MNHEY; CDR2 reads SMNVEV (reference sequence). The CDR3 contains 16 residues. V lost 0 bases, J lost 1 base, and 10 bases lay in between. Here the CDR3 reads CASSLSGRISGNTIYF. As DNA, the CDR3 is TGTGCCAGCAGTTTATCTGGGCGGATATCTGGAAACACCATATATTTT.

For this clone: Other DNA sequences from this sample encode an identical CDR3 as well. The rearrangement uses TRBV6-6 and TRBJ2-7, with a weak D call TRBD2 (6 bases). The length of the CDR3 is 14 residues. The germline gives CDR1 MNHNY, CDR2 SVGAGI (reference sequence). Trimming removed 4 bases at V and 0 bases at J, with 10 bases between. The CDR3 DNA reads TGTGCCAGCAGTTTGGCGGGGTCCTCCTACGAGCAGTACTTC. It is translated as CASSLAGSSYEQYF.

The J gene is TRBJ2-1, the V gene TRBV6-1; D is unresolved. V lost 4 bases and J lost 6, with 16 bases in between. This CDR3 is 15 amino acids long. Germline values: CDR1 MNHNS, CDR2 SASEGT. This CDR3 is CASSVSQLSSNEQFF. In DNA, the CDR3 is TGTGCCAGCAGTGTAAGTCAGCTTAGCTCCAATGAGCAGTTCTTC.

V is TRBV11-2 and J is TRBJ2-1; a possible D gene is TRBD2 (6 bases). This CDR3 is 13 amino acids long. The germline V gene has CDR1 SGHAT and CDR2 FQNNGV. Trimming stripped 5 bases from V and 9 bases from J, with 14 bases between. CDR3 in DNA: TGTGCCAGCAGCCCCCGGGACTTCGGTGAGCAGTTCTTC. Translating gives CASSPRDFGEQFF.

The chain uses TRBV7-8 and TRBJ1-2, with D perhaps TRBD1 (5 bases). Germline CDR1 and CDR2: SGHVS and FQNEAQ. The CDR3 runs to 16 residues. The V and J ends lost 1 base and 4 bases respectively, with 16 bases between them. The CDR3 region has the DNA TGTGCCAGCAGCTTAGTGGACGGCCCAGGGATCTATGGCTACACCTTC. Amino acid sequence: CASSLVDGPGIYGYTF.

The chain links TRBV7-9 to TRBJ1-1, with a possible D match to TRBD1 (5 bases). From germline, CDR1 is SEHNR and CDR2 FQNEAQ (reference sequence). CDR3 length: 17 residues. Trimming removed 2 bases at V and 4 bases at J, with 20 bases between. CDR3 DNA sequence: TGTGCCAGCAGCTTAACTTACAGGTCCCCCAGTGTCACTGAAGCTTTCTTT. Its translation: CASSLTYRSPSVTEAFF.

The CDR3 reads CASSLAGGVGNTIYF. In DNA, the CDR3 is TGTGCCAGCAGTTTAGCGGGAGGGGTCGGAAACACCATATATTTT. The chain uses TRBV28 and TRBJ1-3, with a tentative D call TRBD1 (5 bases). Trimming took 2 bases from V and 4 from J, leaving 12 bases between them. Germline loops: CDR1 MDHEN, CDR2 SYDVKM. The CDR3 has 15 amino acids.